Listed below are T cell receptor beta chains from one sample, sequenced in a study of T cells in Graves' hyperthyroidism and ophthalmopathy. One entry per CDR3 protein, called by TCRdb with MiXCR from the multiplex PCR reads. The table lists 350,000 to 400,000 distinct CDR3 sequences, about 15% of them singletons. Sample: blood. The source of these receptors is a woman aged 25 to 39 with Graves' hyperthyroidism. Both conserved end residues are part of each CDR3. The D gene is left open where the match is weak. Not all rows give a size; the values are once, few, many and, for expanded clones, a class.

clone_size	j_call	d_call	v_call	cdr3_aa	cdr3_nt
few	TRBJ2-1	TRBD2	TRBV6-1	CASSSSLPTSGNGNEQFF	TGTGCCAGCAGCTCATCCCTTCCGACTAGCGGCAACGGCAATGAGCAGTTCTTC
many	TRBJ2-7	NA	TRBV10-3	CAISELGARSYEQYF	TGTGCCATCAGTGAGTTAGGGGCTCGATCCTACGAGCAGTACTTC
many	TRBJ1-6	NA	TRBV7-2	CASSFGGRENSPLHF	TGTGCCAGCAGCTTCGGAGGCAGGGAAAATTCACCCCTCCACTTT
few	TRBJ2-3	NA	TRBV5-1	CASSLGTRATDTQYF	TGCGCCAGCAGCTTGGGGACCAGGGCCACAGATACGCAGTATTTT
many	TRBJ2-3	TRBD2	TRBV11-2	CASSLTSGDTQYF	TGTGCCAGCAGCTTGACTAGCGGAGATACGCAGTATTTT
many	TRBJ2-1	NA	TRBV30	CAWSPPGSYNEQFF	TGTGCCTGGAGTCCGCCCGGCTCCTACAATGAGCAGTTCTTC
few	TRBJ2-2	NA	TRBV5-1	CASSLGAVGTGELFF	TGCGCCAGCAGCTTGGGGGCAGTGGGGACCGGGGAGCTGTTTTTT
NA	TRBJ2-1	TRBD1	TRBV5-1	CASSPLMGQGNNEQFF	TGCGCCAGCAGCCCATTAATGGGACAGGGAAACAATGAGCAGTTCTTC
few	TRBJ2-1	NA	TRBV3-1	CASSQQGEGQFF	TGTGCCAGCAGCCAACAGGGGGAGGGCCAGTTCTTC
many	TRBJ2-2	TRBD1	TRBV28	CASSLTGTGGTGELFF	TGTGCCAGCAGCCTAACCGGGACAGGGGGGACCGGGGAGCTGTTTTTT
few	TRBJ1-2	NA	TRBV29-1	CSVTPGDSGYGYTF	TGCAGCGTGACACCTGGAGACAGTGGCTATGGCTACACCTTC